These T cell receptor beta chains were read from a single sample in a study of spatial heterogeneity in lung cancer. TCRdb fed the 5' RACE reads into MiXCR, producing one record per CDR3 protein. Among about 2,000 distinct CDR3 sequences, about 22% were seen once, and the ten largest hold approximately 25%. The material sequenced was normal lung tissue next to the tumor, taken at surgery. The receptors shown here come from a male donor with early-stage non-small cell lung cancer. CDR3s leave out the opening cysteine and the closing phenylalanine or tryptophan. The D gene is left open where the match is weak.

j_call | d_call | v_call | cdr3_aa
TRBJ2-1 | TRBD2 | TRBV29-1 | SVRLGLAGEANEQF
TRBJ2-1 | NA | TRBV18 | ASTLSGEYNEQF
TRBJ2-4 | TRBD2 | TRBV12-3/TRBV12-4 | ASSPGLAGVGPKNIQY
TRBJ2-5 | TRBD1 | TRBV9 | ASSHPRGRPYQETQY
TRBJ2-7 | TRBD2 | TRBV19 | ASTLVAGASYEQY
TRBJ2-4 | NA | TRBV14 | ASSLRQAKAKNIQY
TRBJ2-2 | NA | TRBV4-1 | ASSRMTVGWTGELF
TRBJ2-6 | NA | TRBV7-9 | ASTSPGGGGANVLT
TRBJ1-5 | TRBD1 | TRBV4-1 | ASSLRGQGAQPQH
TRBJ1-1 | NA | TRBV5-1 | ASSIDPGTEAF
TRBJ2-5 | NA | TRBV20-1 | SASFWDTQETQY
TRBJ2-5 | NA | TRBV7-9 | ASSSGGETQY
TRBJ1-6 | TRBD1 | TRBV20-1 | SATGGGSPLH
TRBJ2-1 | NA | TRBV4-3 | ASSQDAGVGNEQF
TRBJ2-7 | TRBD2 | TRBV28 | ASSLTLAEAGPRREQY
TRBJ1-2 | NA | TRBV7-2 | ASSLIAPLHYGYT
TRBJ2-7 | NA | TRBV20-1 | SRDGRGSGEQY
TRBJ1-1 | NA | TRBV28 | ASSRPVTMNTEAF
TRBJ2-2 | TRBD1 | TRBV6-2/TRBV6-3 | ASRGQGESGELF
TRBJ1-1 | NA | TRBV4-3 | ASSQDQGTEAF
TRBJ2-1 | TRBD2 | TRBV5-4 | ASSLSGGADIYNEQF
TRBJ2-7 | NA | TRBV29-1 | SAKTGFLYEQY
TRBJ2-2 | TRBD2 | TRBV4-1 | ASSQTSGGYTGELF
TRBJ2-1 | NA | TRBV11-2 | ASSLNYHNEQF
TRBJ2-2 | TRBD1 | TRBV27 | ASSSGQGGTGELF
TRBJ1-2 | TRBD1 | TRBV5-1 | ASSLQGANGYT
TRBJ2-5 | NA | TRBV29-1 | SVIRETQY
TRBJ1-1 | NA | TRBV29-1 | SVRPRSF
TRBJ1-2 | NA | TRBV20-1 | SARVGGLRGYT
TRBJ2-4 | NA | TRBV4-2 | ASSQGGSKGKNIQY
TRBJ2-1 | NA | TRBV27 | ASSLAGPAYNEQF
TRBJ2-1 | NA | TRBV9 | ASSVGAEEVGYNEQF
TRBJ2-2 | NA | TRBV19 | ASSSQEVVRTGELF
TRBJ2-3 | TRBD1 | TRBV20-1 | SAAGTGGTDTQY
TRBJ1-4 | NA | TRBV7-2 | ASSLDPQGWNEKLF
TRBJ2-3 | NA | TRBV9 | ASSDYPSTDTQY
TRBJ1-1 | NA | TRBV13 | ASDGGTNTEAF
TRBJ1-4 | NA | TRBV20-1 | SARDEGNDEKLF
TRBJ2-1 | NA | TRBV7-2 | ASSLRFLEQF
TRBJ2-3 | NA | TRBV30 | AYDRMSTDTQY
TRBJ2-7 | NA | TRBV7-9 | ASSLAGVNYEQY
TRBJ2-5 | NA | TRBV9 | ASSNFQETQY
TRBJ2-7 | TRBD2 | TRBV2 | ASSGLAVEYYEQY
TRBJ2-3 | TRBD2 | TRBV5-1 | ASSLSSTSGIPDTQY
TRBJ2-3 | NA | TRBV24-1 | ATSDLGTDTQY
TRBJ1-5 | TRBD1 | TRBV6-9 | ASSYGDRDRVGDSNQPQH
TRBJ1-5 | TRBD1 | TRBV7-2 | ASSLISGTGNQPQH
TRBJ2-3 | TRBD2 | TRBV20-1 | SANRLAGGPNTQY
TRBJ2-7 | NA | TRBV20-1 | SAGRGVYEQY
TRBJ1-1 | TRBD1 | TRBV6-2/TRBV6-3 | ASSDRDAAF
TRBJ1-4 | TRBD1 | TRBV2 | ASSETGVEKLF
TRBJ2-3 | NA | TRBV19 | ASSAGLSGGTDTQY
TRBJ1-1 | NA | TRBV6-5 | ASSYGTGYAEAF
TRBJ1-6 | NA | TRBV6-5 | ASSYPRGGENSPLH
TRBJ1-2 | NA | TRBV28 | ASTTGRGYGYT
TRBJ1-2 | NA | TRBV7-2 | ASSFWGYNYGYT
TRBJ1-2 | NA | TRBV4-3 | ASSQDLAWEDGYT